This TCR beta chain is drawn from a study of identical twins. The CDR3 sequence is 16 residues long. Germline V CDR1 and CDR2: SGHTA, FQGNSA. Details on this clonotype: One junction end disagrees with the germline gene, perhaps due to a read error.

TCRdb ran MiXCR on the 5' RACE reads and lists one entry per CDR3 protein. The sample includes around 1.7 million distinct CDR3 sequences, about 32% of them seen just once. This TCR was sampled from a newborn girl in good health. V is TRBV7-2 and J is TRBJ1-5; 7 bases are a match to TRBD1. The sequencing sample was made of cord blood. CDR3 in amino acids: CACSLTGDLGNQPQHF. In DNA, the CDR3 is TGTGCCTGCAGCTTAACAGGGGACTTGGGCAATCAGCCCCAGCATTTT. Full variable domain (remainder filled in from reference TRBV7-2 and TRBJ1-5): GAGVSQSPSNKVTEKGKDVELRCDPISGHTALYWYRQSLGQGLEFLIYFQGNSAPDKSGLPSDRFSAERTGGSVSTLTIQRTQQEDSAVYLCACSLTGDLGNQPQHFGDGTRLSIL.